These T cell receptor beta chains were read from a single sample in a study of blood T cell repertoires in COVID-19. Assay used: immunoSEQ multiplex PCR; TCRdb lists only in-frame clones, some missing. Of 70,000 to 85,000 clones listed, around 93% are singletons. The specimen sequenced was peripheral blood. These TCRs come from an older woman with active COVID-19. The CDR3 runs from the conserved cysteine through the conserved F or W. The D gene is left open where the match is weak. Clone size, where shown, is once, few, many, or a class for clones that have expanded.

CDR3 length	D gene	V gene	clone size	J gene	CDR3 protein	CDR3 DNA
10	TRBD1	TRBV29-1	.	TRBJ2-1	CSGTGGEQFF	TGCAGCGGGACAGGGGGCGAGCAGTTCTTC
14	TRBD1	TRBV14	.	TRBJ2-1	CASSQDHHRGEQFF	TGTGCCAGCAGCCAAGATCATCACAGGGGTGAGCAGTTCTTC
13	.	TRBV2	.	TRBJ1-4	CASHRATNEKLFF	TGTGCCAGTCACCGAGCAACTAATGAAAAACTGTTTTTT
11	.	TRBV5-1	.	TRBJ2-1	CASTDYNEQFF	TGCGCCAGTACAGACTACAATGAGCAGTTCTTC
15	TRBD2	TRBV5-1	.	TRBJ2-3	CASSLPSGSTDTQYF	TGCGCCAGCAGCTTGCCTAGCGGGAGCACAGATACGCAGTATTTT
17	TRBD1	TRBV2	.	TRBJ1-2	CASSELQGRGQGYGYTF	TGTGCCAGCAGTGAATTACAAGGTCGGGGACAGGGGTATGGCTACACCTTC
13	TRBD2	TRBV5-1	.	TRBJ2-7	CASSLVLANEQYF	TGCGCCAGCAGCTTGGTACTAGCGAACGAGCAGTACTTC
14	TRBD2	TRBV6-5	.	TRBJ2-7	CASSSGLASYEQYF	TGTGCCAGCAGTTCAGGACTAGCGAGCTACGAGCAGTACTTC
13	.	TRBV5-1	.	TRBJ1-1	CASSLIGGTEAFF	TGCGCCAGCAGCTTGATAGGCGGGACTGAAGCTTTCTTT
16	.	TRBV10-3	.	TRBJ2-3	CAISEYPQGSGDTQYF	TGTGCCATCAGTGAATACCCACAGGGATCAGGAGATACGCAGTATTTT
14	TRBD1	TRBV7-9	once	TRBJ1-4	CASTGTGSNEKLFF	TGTGCCAGCACCGGGACAGGGTCTAATGAAAAACTGTTTTTT
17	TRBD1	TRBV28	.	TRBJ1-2	CASSSASETGINYGYTF	TGTGCCAGCAGTTCGGCCTCGGAGACAGGGATTAACTATGGCTACACCTTC
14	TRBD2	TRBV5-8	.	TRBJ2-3	CASRIRIAGATQYF	TGTGCCAGCAGGATTAGAATAGCGGGAGCGACGCAGTATTTT
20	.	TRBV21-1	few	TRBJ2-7	CASSKGFGETPVRGAYEQYF	TGTGCCAGCAGCAAAGGGTTCGGGGAGACTCCAGTTCGAGGCGCCTACGAGCAGTACTTC
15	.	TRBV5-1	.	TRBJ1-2	CASSPGDLANYGYTF	TGCGCCAGCAGCCCCGGGGACTTAGCTAACTATGGCTACACCTTC
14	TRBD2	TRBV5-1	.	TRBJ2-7	CASSLASGGYEQYF	TGCGCCAGCAGCTTGGCTAGCGGAGGCTACGAGCAGTACTTC
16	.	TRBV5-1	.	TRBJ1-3	CASSFGRGISGNTIYF	TGCGCCAGCAGCTTCGGACGGGGAATCTCTGGAAACACCATATATTTT
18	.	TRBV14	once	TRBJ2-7	CASSQESPVSYRTYEQYF	TGTGCCAGCAGCCAAGAATCCCCCGTTTCGTACAGGACCTACGAGCAGTACTTC
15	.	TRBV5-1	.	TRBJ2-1	CASSLDPTGYNEQFF	TGCGCCAGCAGCTTGGACCCGACTGGGTACAATGAGCAGTTCTTC
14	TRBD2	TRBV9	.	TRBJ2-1	CASSRLSPGLALFF	TGTGCCAGCAGCCGGCTCTCCCCGGGACTAGCTTTGTTCTTC
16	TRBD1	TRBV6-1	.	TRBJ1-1	CASSELKGQGDTEAFF	TGTGCCAGCAGTGAATTAAAAGGACAGGGGGACACTGAAGCTTTCTTT
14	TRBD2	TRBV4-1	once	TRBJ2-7	CASSLAGSSYEQYF	TGCGCCAGCAGCCTAGCGGGATCTTCCTACGAGCAGTACTTC
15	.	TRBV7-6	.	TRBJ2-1	CASSLGQVNYNEQFF	TGTGCCAGCAGCTTAGGACAGGTTAACTACAATGAGCAGTTCTTC
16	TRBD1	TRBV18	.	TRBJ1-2	CASSPRVPGQGNGYTF	TGTGCCAGCTCCCCAAGAGTTCCGGGACAGGGGAATGGCTACACCTTC
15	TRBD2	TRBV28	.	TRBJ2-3	CASSLSGSVADTQYF	TGTGCCAGCAGTTTAAGCGGGAGCGTAGCAGATACGCAGTATTTT
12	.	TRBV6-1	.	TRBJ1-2	CASSDRRYGYTF	TGTGCCAGCAGTGACAGAAGATATGGCTACACCTTC
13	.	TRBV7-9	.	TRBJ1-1	CASSLGQNTEAFF	TGTGCCAGCAGCCTGGGACAGAACACTGAAGCTTTCTTT
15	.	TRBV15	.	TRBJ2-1	CATSRDTGGYNEQFF	TGTGCCACCAGCAGAGATACTGGAGGGTACAATGAGCAGTTCTTC
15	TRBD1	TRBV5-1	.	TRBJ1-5	CASSLITGADQPQHF	TGCGCCAGCAGCTTGATTACAGGGGCCGATCAGCCCCAGCATTTT
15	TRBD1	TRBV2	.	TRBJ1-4	CASGQDRGFYEKLFF	TGTGCCAGCGGACAGGACAGGGGGTTTTATGAAAAACTGTTTTTT
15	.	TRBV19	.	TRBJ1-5	CASSMGQNSNQPQHF	TGTGCCAGTAGTATGGGGCAAAATAGCAATCAGCCCCAGCATTTT
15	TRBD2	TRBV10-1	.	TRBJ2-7	CASSEPTSGRYEQYF	TGCGCCAGCAGTGAGCCGACTAGCGGGAGGTACGAGCAGTACTTC
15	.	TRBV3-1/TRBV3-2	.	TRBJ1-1	CASSRSPIGNTEAFF	TGTGCCAGCAGCCGATCCCCAATCGGTAACACTGAAGCTTTCTTT
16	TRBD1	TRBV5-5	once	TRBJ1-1	CASSPTLQGARTEAFF	TGTGCCAGCAGTCCAACCCTGCAGGGGGCGCGCACTGAAGCTTTCTTT
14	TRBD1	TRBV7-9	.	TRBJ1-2	CASSVPGQGAGYTF	TGTGCCAGCAGCGTTCCGGGACAGGGTGCTGGCTACACCTTC
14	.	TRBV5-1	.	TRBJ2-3	CASSLRGTTDTQYF	TGCGCCAGCAGCTTGAGAGGAACTACAGATACGCAGTATTTT
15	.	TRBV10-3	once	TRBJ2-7	CAISEGGPSSYEQYF	TGTGCCATCAGTGAGGGGGGCCCGAGCTCCTACGAGCAGTACTTC